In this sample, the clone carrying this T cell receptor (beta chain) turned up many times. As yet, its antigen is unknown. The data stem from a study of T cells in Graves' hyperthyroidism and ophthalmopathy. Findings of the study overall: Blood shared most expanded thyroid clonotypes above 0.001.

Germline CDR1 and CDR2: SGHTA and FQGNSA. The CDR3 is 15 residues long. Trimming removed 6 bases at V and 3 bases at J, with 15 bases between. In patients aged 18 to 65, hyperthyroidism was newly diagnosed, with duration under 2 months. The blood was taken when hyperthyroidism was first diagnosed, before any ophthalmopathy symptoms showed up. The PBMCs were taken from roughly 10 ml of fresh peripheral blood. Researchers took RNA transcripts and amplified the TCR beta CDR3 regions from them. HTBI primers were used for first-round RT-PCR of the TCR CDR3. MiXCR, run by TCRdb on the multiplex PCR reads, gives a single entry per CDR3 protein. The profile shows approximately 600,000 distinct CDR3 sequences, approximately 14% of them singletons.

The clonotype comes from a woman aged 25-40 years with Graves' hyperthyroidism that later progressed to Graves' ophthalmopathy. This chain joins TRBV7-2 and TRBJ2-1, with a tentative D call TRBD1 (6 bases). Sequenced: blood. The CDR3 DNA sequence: TGTGCCAGCAGTTTCGGGACAACAGTCTACAATGAGCAGTTCTTC. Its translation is CASSFGTTVYNEQFF.